This passage covers 26 T cell receptor beta chains from one sample sequenced in a study of T cells in women clearing cervical HPV infection. Measured with immunoSEQ multiplex PCR; TCRdb has only the in-frame clones, and not every one. In all, the sample yields 40,000 to 55,000 clones. What was sequenced was blood buffy coat. These receptors came from a woman aged 18-69 years with a cervical HPV16 infection that either progressed to CIN3+ or cleared (not recorded which).

Notes on this clone: Read sequence stops 3 residues before the CDR3 end, and the germline J gene provides the missing end. The chain links TRBV30 to TRBJ1-1; D may be TRBD1 (5 bases). V was trimmed by 3 bases and J by 0 bases, leaving 8 bases between them. From germline, CDR1 is GTSNPN and CDR2 SVGIG (reference sequence). The CDR3 extends over 13 amino acids. This CDR3 reads CAWRADMNTEAFF. Partial CDR3 DNA: TGTGCCTGGAGGGCGGACATGAACACTGAA.

Note on this clone: The read finishes 3 residues shy of the CDR3 end, and the germline J gene is used to complete it. The chain employs TRBV12-3 or TRBV12-4 and TRBJ1-5; the match to TRBD1 covers 8 bases. The CDR3 consists of 13 residues. J gave up 5 bases and V 5 bases, and 2 bases lay outside the gene matches. CDR3 residues: CASSGQGYQPQHF. The DNA read from the CDR3 is TGTGCCAGCAGTGGACAGGGTTATCAGCCC.

Points on this clone: From the germline J gene comes the end of the CDR3, since the read stops 3 residues before it. The chain is built from TRBV2 and TRBJ1-2; TRBD1 aligns across 8 bases. The V gene's germline CDR1 is SNHLY and CDR2 FYNNEI. CDR3 size: 13 residues. The J segment lost 7 bases and the V segment lost 6 bases, leaving 7 bases of the junction unmatched. The CDR3 loop is CASRPDRGAGYTF. The part of the CDR3 DNA that was read is TGTGCCAGCAGGCCCGACAGGGGAGCTGGC. Looking up the rest from reference TRBV2 and TRBJ1-2 gives the full variable domain: EPEVTQTPSHQVTQMGQEVILRCVPISNHLYFYWYRQILGQKVEFLVSFYNNEISEKSEIFDDQFSVERPDGSNFTLKIRSTKLEDSAMYFCASRPDRGAGYTFGSGTRLTVV.

Remarks on this clone: The read terminates 3 residues ahead of where the CDR3 ends, so the germline J gene completes it. The V and J genes are TRBV29-1 and TRBJ2-3; 8 bases map to TRBD2. The CDR3 is 12 residues long. The germline V gene has CDR1 SQVTM and CDR2 ANQGSEA. CDR3 amino acids: CSARTSQASQYF. CDR3 DNA, as far as it was read: TGCAGCGCCCGGACTAGCCAAGCATCG.

Comments on this clone: The read stops 3 residues short of the end of the CDR3; the missing end is completed from the germline J gene. V and J are TRBV20-1 and TRBJ1-1; no clear D. Trimming shortened V by 2 bases and J by 1 base, and 5 bases separated the two germline ends. The CDR3 is 12 residues long. Germline assignment: CDR1 DFQATT and CDR2 SNEGSKA (reference sequence). This chain's CDR3 is CSARSGNTEAFF. The DNA read from the CDR3 is TGCAGTGCTAGATCAGGGAACACTGAA.

Partial CDR3 DNA: TGTGCCAGCAGTAATAATGTAGCGGGGAAGGATACG. This encodes CASSNNVAGKDT. The CDR3 in its entirety is CASSNNVAGKDTQYF. This sequence joins TRBV6-4 and TRBJ2-3; 8 bases are a match to TRBD2. Read sequence stops 3 residues before the CDR3 end, and the germline J gene provides the missing end. Germline V gene data show CDR1 as MRHNA and CDR2 as SNTAGT. With V trimmed by 5 bases and J by 6 bases, 10 bases remained unmatched. CDR3 length: 15 amino acids.

Comments on this clone: The CDR3 is cut off 3 residues early in the read; its end comes from the germline J gene. The chain has TRBV7-8 and TRBJ2-1; 11 nucleotides agree with TRBD1. CDR1 and CDR2 from the germline V gene are SGHVS and FQNEAQ. The CDR3 spans 16 residues. Trimming cost V 6 bases and J 3 bases; bases outside gene matches: 7. CDR3 DNA, as far as it was read: TGTGCCAGCAGGGGCGGGGGGACAGGGGGCTACAATGAG. Translation gives CASRGGGTGGYNE. The CDR3 reads in full as CASRGGGTGGYNEQFF.

About this clone: Read data end 3 residues before the CDR3 end; the end is taken from the germline J gene. The rearrangement joins TRBV18 to TRBJ2-6; no definite D call. Trimming shortened V by 1 base and J by 1 base, and 8 bases separated the two germline ends. The CDR3 has 16 amino acids. CDR1 and CDR2 from the germline V gene are KGHSH and LQKENI. Here the CDR3 reads CASSPLQKSGANVLTF. The CDR3 DNA, read in part, is TGTGCCAGCTCACCACTTCAGAAGTCTGGGGCCAACGTC.

In regard to this clone: The read is 3 residues too short to cover the CDR3 end, so that end is filled in from the germline J gene. The chain joins TRBV29-1 to TRBJ2-5; 12 bases map to TRBD2. The CDR3 extends over 14 amino acids. Germline V gene sequence: CDR1 SQVTM, CDR2 ANQGSEA. J gave up 5 bases and V 6 bases, and 7 bases lay outside the gene matches. The CDR3 DNA, read in part, is TGCAGCGTCGGGCTAGCGGGAGGGATGGAGACC. Amino acids: CSVGLAGGMET. The CDR3 in full is CSVGLAGGMETQYF.

The CDR3 region is CASSPGTSGSSYEQYF. The CDR3 bases that were read are TGTGCCAGCAGCCCCGGGACTAGCGGAAGCTCCTACGAG. The rearrangement uses TRBV7-6 and TRBJ2-7; 11 bases are shared with TRBD2. Sequencing ends 3 residues short of the CDR3 end; the germline J gene provides the rest. The germline V gene encodes CDR1 SGHVS and CDR2 FNYEAQ. Unmatched junction bases numbered 6, after V lost 5 bases and J lost 0 bases. The length of the CDR3 is 16 residues.

Remarks on this clone: The CDR3 end is not reached by the read, which stops 3 residues before it; the germline J gene fills it in. The gene calls are TRBV7-2 and TRBJ2-7; 8 positions agree with TRBD2. Germline V lookup: CDR1 SGHTA, CDR2 FQGNSA. The CDR3 covers 16 residues. J was trimmed by 2 bases and V by 0 bases; bases with no gene match: 6. The covered CDR3 bases are TGTGCCAGCAGCTTAGCGCTCAGCGGGAGCCCCTACGAG. This sequence encodes CASSLALSGSPYE. The whole CDR3 protein reads CASSLALSGSPYEQYF.

Comment on this clone: The read terminates 3 residues ahead of where the CDR3 ends, so the germline J gene completes it. V and J are TRBV11-1 and TRBJ2-7; D is undetermined. CDR3 size: 14 residues. Trimming shortened V by 8 bases and J by 3 bases, and 17 bases separated the two germline ends. In germline, CDR1 is SGHAT, CDR2 FQDESV (reference sequence). The part of the CDR3 DNA that was read is TGTGCCAGCGCCCTGGCCGCCTTTGGCTACGAG. Protein sequence: CASALAAFGYE. The complete CDR3 protein is CASALAAFGYEQYF. Filled out from reference TRBV11-1 and TRBJ2-7, the complete variable domain reads EAEVAQSPRYKITEKSQAVAFWCDPISGHATLYWYRQILGQGPELLVQFQDESVVDDSQLPKDRFSAERLKGVDSTLKIQPAELGDSAMYLCASALAAFGYEQYFGPGTRLTVT.

For this clone: The sequence runs out 3 residues before the end of the CDR3; the remainder is reconstructed from the germline J gene. The V call is TRBV20-1, the J call TRBJ2-2; D is perhaps TRBD2 (6 bases). Per the germline V gene, CDR1 is DFQATT and CDR2 is SNEGSKA (reference sequence). The CDR3 extends over 15 amino acids. V lost 0 bases, J lost 4 bases, and 12 bases lay in between. The CDR3 protein is CSARDLAGTTGELFF. The DNA read from the CDR3 is TGCAGTGCTAGAGATTTGGCGGGGACCACCGGGGAG.

Concerning this clone: The CDR3 goes on 3 residues after the read ends, and that part is filled in from the germline J gene. The chain carries TRBV5-1 and TRBJ1-3, with TRBD1 identical over 10 bases. The V gene's germline CDR1 is SGHRS and CDR2 YFSETQ. The CDR3 is 15 amino acids. The J segment lost 4 bases and the V segment lost 4 bases, leaving 5 bases of the junction unmatched. CDR3 region: CASSPTGGAGNTIYF. The CDR3 bases that were read are TGCGCCAGCAGCCCGACAGGGGGCGCGGGAAACACC.

A word on this clone: The read terminates 3 residues before the CDR3 end, so the remaining end is supplied by the germline J gene. The chain combines TRBV7-8 with TRBJ2-7; 10 nucleotides align to TRBD2. This CDR3 has 15 residues. Unmatched junction bases numbered 6, after V lost 3 bases and J lost 4 bases. Looked up from germline, CDR1 is SGHVS and CDR2 is FQNEAQ. The CDR3 here is CASSFSLAGDYEQYF. The sequenced CDR3 bases are TGTGCCAGCAGCTTCTCCCTAGCGGGAGATTACGAG.

A note on this clone: The read terminates 3 residues ahead of where the CDR3 ends, so the germline J gene completes it. V usage is TRBV19 and J usage is TRBJ2-4; possible D gene TRBD2, 6 bases. The V gene lost 7 bases and the J gene lost 7 bases, with 14 bases spanning the gap. This CDR3 contains 13 residues. In germline, CDR1 is LNHDA, CDR2 SQIVND (reference sequence). The sequenced part of the CDR3 DNA is TGTGCCAGTACCCTGGGGGGTGGGAACATT. Its protein product is CASTLGGGNI. The full CDR3 sequence reads CASTLGGGNIQYF.

Comment on this clone: Read sequence stops 3 residues before the CDR3 end, and the germline J gene provides the missing end. The rearrangement links TRBV19 to TRBJ2-1; 10 bases align to TRBD2. In germline, CDR1 is LNHDA, CDR2 SQIVND (reference sequence). V trimming: 5 bases; J trimming: 7 bases; junction bases outside the gene matches: 8. This CDR3 comprises 15 residues. CDR3: CASSGISGRRNEQFF. The sequenced CDR3 bases are TGTGCCAGTAGTGGAATTAGCGGGAGGAGGAATGAG. Full variable domain (outside the CDR3, taken from reference TRBV19 and TRBJ2-1): DGGITQSPKYLFRKEGQNVTLSCEQNLNHDAMYWYRQDPGQGLRLIYYSQIVNDFQKGDIAEGYSVSREKKESFPLTVTSAQKNPTAFYLCASSGISGRRNEQFFGPGTRLTVL.

As regards this clone: The read stops 3 residues short of the end of the CDR3; the missing end is completed from the germline J gene. V gene TRBV7-6 combines with J gene TRBJ2-1, with 9 positions matching TRBD2. This CDR3 has 16 amino acids. Trimming cost V 5 bases and J 8 bases; bases outside gene matches: 13. Germline CDR1 SGHVS, CDR2 FNYEAQ. CDR3 amino acids: CASSLTYRGGRDEQFF. The CDR3 DNA, read in part, is TGTGCCAGCAGCCTCACATACAGGGGCGGGAGGGATGAG. Together with reference TRBV7-6 and TRBJ2-1, the CDR3 gives the full variable domain: GAGVSQSPRYKVTKRGQDVALRCDPISGHVSLYWYRQALGQGPEFLTYFNYEAQQDKSGLPNDRFSAERPEGSISTLTIQRTEQRDSAMYRCASSLTYRGGRDEQFFGPGTRLTVL.

CDR3: CASAETRPDTQYF. The covered CDR3 bases are TGTGCCAGCGCCGAGACTAGGCCAGATACG. The rearrangement uses TRBV12-3 or TRBV12-4 and TRBJ2-3; perhaps TRBD2 as D (6 bases). Read data end 3 residues before the CDR3 end; the end is taken from the germline J gene. Trimming shortened V by 8 bases and J by 4 bases, and 13 bases separated the two germline ends. This CDR3 has 13 amino acids.

Note on this clone: The read terminates 3 residues ahead of where the CDR3 ends, so the germline J gene completes it. The chain recombines TRBV12-3 or TRBV12-4 with TRBJ2-5, with 9 nucleotides matching TRBD1. The CDR3 runs to 15 residues. Unmatched junction bases numbered 9, after V lost 6 bases and J lost 4 bases. The sequenced CDR3 bases are TGTGCCAGCAGCGACCCGGGACAGGGACGAGAGACC. Protein sequence: CASSDPGQGRET. The CDR3 in full is CASSDPGQGRETQYF.

Comments on this clone: The read terminates 3 residues ahead of where the CDR3 ends, so the germline J gene completes it. The rearrangement uses TRBV7-2 and TRBJ1-3, with a possible D match to TRBD1 (5 bases). The V and J ends lost 3 bases and 4 bases respectively, with 10 bases between them. The CDR3 runs 14 residues. The V gene's germline CDR1 is SGHTA and CDR2 FQGNSA. CDR3 protein: CASSLGGSGNTIYF. Incomplete CDR3 DNA: TGTGCCAGCAGCTTGGGGGGGTCCGGAAACACC.

Incomplete CDR3 DNA: TGCAGTGCTAGTTTGAACCCGCGACTTAATAATTCACCC. As protein: CSASLNPRLNNSP. The complete CDR3 protein is CSASLNPRLNNSPLHF. The chain employs TRBV20-1 and TRBJ1-6; D unresolved. The CDR3 end is not reached by the read, which stops 3 residues before it; the germline J gene fills it in. Germline assignment: CDR1 DFQATT and CDR2 SNEGSKA (reference sequence). This CDR3 region has 16 residues. V was cut by 3 bases and J by 5 bases, with 17 bases left in between.

Concerning this clone itself: The read comes to an end 3 residues before the CDR3 does, leaving the germline J gene to fill in the end. The genes are TRBV5-4 and TRBJ2-5; TRBD2 matches at 10 bases. Per germline, CDR1 SGHNT and CDR2 YYREEE (reference sequence). The CDR3 is 15 residues long. The trim removed 4 bases at V and 5 bases at J, leaving 8 bases unmatched. CDR3 sequence reads: CASSVIAGGGETQYF. CDR3 DNA (partial): TGTGCCAGCAGCGTCATAGCGGGAGGTGGTGAGACC.

On this clone: A junction boundary mismatches the germline segment, possibly from a read error. The sequenced fragment ends 3 residues before the CDR3 boundary, so the rest is inferred from the germline J gene. The J gene is TRBJ1-3, the V gene TRBV30; D gene unclear. CDR3 size: 11 residues. The germline CDR1 and CDR2 sequences are GTSNPN and SVGIG (reference sequence). The CDR3 reads CAWSVRNTIYF. The DNA read from the CDR3 is TGTGCCTGGAGTGTCCGAAACACA.

CDR3 DNA, as far as it was read: TGTGCCAGCAGCTTTATATCGAGGCGGGGTGTAGGTTCACCC. Translating gives CASSFISRRGVGSP. The whole CDR3 protein is CASSFISRRGVGSPLHF. This sequence joins TRBV7-8 and TRBJ1-6; D not certain. The read terminates 3 residues before the CDR3 end, so the remaining end is supplied by the germline J gene. V shed 3 bases and J shed 9 bases, with 21 bases lying between them. The V gene's germline CDR1 is SGHVS and CDR2 FQNEAQ. The CDR3 loop spans 17 amino acids. Full variable domain (outside the CDR3, taken from reference TRBV7-8 and TRBJ1-6): GAGVSQSPRYKVAKRGQDVALRCDPISGHVSLFWYQQALGQGPEFLTYFQNEAQLDKSGLPSDRFFAERPEGSVSTLKIQRTQQEDSAVYLCASSFISRRGVGSPLHFGNGTRLTVT.

As regards this clone: Read sequence stops 3 residues before the CDR3 end, and the germline J gene provides the missing end. The chain couples TRBV5-1 to TRBJ1-6; possibly TRBD1 for D (5 bases). Germline CDR1 SGHRS, CDR2 YFSETQ. Between the trimmed V and J ends, which lost 0 bases and 8 bases, there was a span of 15 bases. This CDR3 is 16 amino acids long. CDR3 bases read: TGCGCCAGCAGCTTGGGCTCAGGGACTATGGATTCACCC. This encodes CASSLGSGTMDSP. In full, the CDR3 reads CASSLGSGTMDSPLHF.